One sample yielded the 27 T cell receptor beta chains listed below, sequenced in a study of blood T cell repertoires in COVID-19 (TCRdb year 2020). The receptor library was made with the immunoSEQ multiplex PCR assay. TCRdb provides this immuneACCESS table in a form limited to in-frame rearrangements. Some clones are lacking; in checked studies, under half of them reflect an unresolved V gene, and why the rest are absent is not known. A total of roughly 500,000 clones appear in this sample, approximately 85% of them only once. Of the sample, roughly 3.2% is held by the ten largest clones. Sequenced input: peripheral blood. Every receptor here comes from a human donor in a cohort sampled during active COVID-19.

The chain has TRBV30 and TRBJ1-1; TRBD1 matches 7 bases. Germline-derived CDR1 and CDR2 are GTSNPN and SVGIG (reference sequence). The CDR3 extends over 14 amino acids. V shed 1 base and J 2 bases; nucleotides not matched to a gene: 4. CDR3 loop: CAWSAGQTNTEAFF. The CDR3 nucleotides read TGTGCCTGGAGTGCGGGACAGACAAACACTGAAGCTTTCTTT.

This clone appeared a few times. This chain joins TRBV3-1 (or the pseudogene TRBV3-2) and TRBJ1-5; a possible D gene is TRBD1 (5 bases). V gave up 4 bases and J gave up 6 bases, with 13 bases separating them. The germline CDR1 and CDR2 sequences are LGHDT and YNNKEL (reference sequence). The CDR3 spans 14 residues. This chain's CDR3 is CASSRGPESQPQHF. The CDR3 region has the DNA TGTGCCAGCAGCCGGGGCCCAGAATCTCAGCCCCAGCATTTT.

The chain uses TRBV18 and TRBJ1-1; D is possibly TRBD1 (6 bases). The V gene lost 11 bases and the J gene lost 1 base, with 17 bases spanning the gap. Germline V gene data show CDR1 as KGHSH and CDR2 as LQKENI. CDR3 length: 14 residues. The CDR3: CAFSTTGRNTEAFF. The CDR3 DNA is TGTGCCTTTTCAACCACAGGGAGGAACACTGAAGCTTTCTTT.

This clone was recorded a few times. The rearrangement links TRBV9 to TRBJ1-1; D gene ambiguous. The CDR3 runs 14 residues. The V gene's germline CDR1 is SGDLS and CDR2 YYNGEE. V was pared by 2 bases and J by 1 base, with 9 bases between. The CDR3 sequence: CASSVISENTEAFF. CDR3 sequence (DNA): TGTGCCAGCAGCGTGATCTCAGAGAACACTGAAGCTTTCTTT. The entire variable domain, with the rest obtained from reference TRBV9 and TRBJ1-1, is as follows: DSGVTQTPKHLITATGQRVTLRCSPRSGDLSVYWYQQSLDQGLQFLIQYYNGEERAKGNILERFSAQQFPDLHSELNLSSLELGDSALYFCASSVISENTEAFFGQGTRLTVV.

The chain links TRBV24-1 to TRBJ2-3, with D possibly TRBD1 on 5 matching bases. The CDR3 has 15 amino acids. Trimming removed 0 bases at V and 2 bases at J, with 8 bases between. Germline CDR1 and CDR2: KGHDR and SFDVKD. The CDR3 reads CATSDLVGLTDTQYF. CDR3 bases: TGTGCCACCAGTGATTTGGTGGGGCTCACAGATACGCAGTATTTT.

V gene TRBV19 combines with J gene TRBJ1-2; TRBD1 agrees at 8 bases. With 7 bases clipped from V and 5 bases from J, the junction kept 9 bases outside the gene matches. CDR1 is LNHDA and CDR2 is SQIVND in the germline V gene (reference sequence). There are 14 residues in the CDR3. The CDR3 bases are TGTGCCAGTACTCCGGGACAGGATTCTTATGGCTACACCTTC. As protein: CASTPGQDSYGYTF.

There are a few counts of this clone. The sample has other DNA sequences that encode this CDR3 too. V is TRBV6-5 and J is TRBJ1-4; the D gene is possibly TRBD1 (6 bases). The CDR3 sequence is 14 residues long. The germline V gene encodes CDR1 MNHEY and CDR2 SVGAGI. V shed 0 bases and J shed 8 bases, with 10 bases lying between them. This CDR3 reads CASSYSRGSEKLFF. DNA of the CDR3: TGTGCCAGCAGTTACTCAAGGGGGAGCGAAAAACTGTTTTTT.

This sequence joins TRBV7-9 and TRBJ2-5; 10 nucleotides line up with TRBD2. With V trimmed by 3 bases and J by 5 bases, 6 bases remained unmatched. This CDR3 is built from 15 residues. CDR1 is SEHNR, CDR2 FQNEAQ, per germline (reference sequence). The CDR3 region is CASSFTGTSVETQYF. The CDR3 DNA sequence: TGTGCCAGCAGCTTCACCGGGACTAGCGTGGAGACCCAGTACTTC. Filled out from reference TRBV7-9 and TRBJ2-5, the complete variable domain reads DTGVSQNPRHKITKRGQNVTFRCDPISEHNRLYWYRQTLGQGPEFLTYFQNEAQLEKSRLLSDRFSAERPKGSFSTLEIQRTEQGDSAMYLCASSFTGTSVETQYFGPGTRLLVL.

The V call is TRBV6-5, the J call TRBJ1-1; D perhaps matches TRBD1 (6 bases). Germline loops: CDR1 MNHEY, CDR2 SVGAGI. The CDR3 loop spans 15 amino acids. V was cut by 5 bases and J by 0 bases, with 13 bases left in between. The CDR3 loop reads CASSKITGLNTEAFF. CDR3 bases: TGTGCCAGCAGTAAAATCACAGGGTTGAACACTGAAGCTTTCTTT.

This clone was detected a few times. The chain carries TRBV7-3 and TRBJ1-1, with 7 bases lining up with TRBD1. After removal of 5 bases from V and 5 bases from J, the junction contained 5 bases not matched to a gene. Per the germline V gene, CDR1 is SGHTA and CDR2 is FQGTGA. This CDR3 contains 13 residues. This CDR3 reads CASSQGQITEAFF. CDR3 nucleotides: TGTGCCAGCAGCCAGGGACAGATAACTGAAGCTTTCTTT.

This chain uses TRBV5-5 with TRBJ1-2, with a tentative D call TRBD1 (5 bases). This CDR3 spans 12 amino acids. Deletions cut 3 bases from V and 6 bases from J, with 9 bases between. The germline CDR1 and CDR2 sequences are SGHKS and YYEKEE (reference sequence). CDR3 sequence reads: CASSSGGDGYTF. CDR3 in DNA: TGTGCCAGCAGCTCTGGAGGGGATGGCTACACCTTC.

The chain recombines TRBV9 with TRBJ2-1; the match to TRBD2 covers 9 bases. Per the germline V gene, CDR1 is SGDLS and CDR2 is YYNGEE. The CDR3 contains 16 residues. J lost 10 bases, V lost 0 bases, and 11 bases had no gene match. CDR3 DNA sequence: TGTGCCAGCAGCGTAGGCGGGCGGGGAGCGGGAGGAGAGCAGTTCTTC. The encoded protein is CASSVGGRGAGGEQFF.

The chain links TRBV19 to TRBJ1-6; 7 nucleotides align to TRBD1. The CDR3 length is 16 residues. CDR1 is LNHDA, CDR2 SQIVND, per germline (reference sequence). The J segment lost 7 bases and the V segment lost 3 bases, leaving 9 bases of the junction unmatched. The CDR3 DNA is TGTGCCAGTAGTATTGACAGGGAGAGTTGGAATTCACCCCTCCACTTT. It codes for CASSIDRESWNSPLHF.

Regarding this clone: One end of the junction does not line up with germline, which may come from a read error. This same CDR3 is encoded by further DNA sequences in the sample. The chain joins TRBV13 to TRBJ1-2; a weak D match, TRBD1 (5 bases). The germline V gene encodes CDR1 PRHDT and CDR2 FYEKMQ (reference sequence). The CDR3 is made up of 13 amino acids. CDR3 coding DNA: TGTGCCAGCAGGATGGGGGGGAACTATGGCTACACCTTT. Its translation: CASRMGGNYGYTF.

The chain links TRBV3-1 (or the pseudogene TRBV3-2) to TRBJ1-2; D might be TRBD1 (6 bases). Germline V gives CDR1 LGHDT, CDR2 YNNKEL (reference sequence). V lost 3 bases to trimming and J lost 5 bases, with 10 bases between them. The CDR3 spans 13 residues. DNA of the CDR3: TGTGCCAGCAGCCACAGGGGATCTTATGGCTACACCTTC. Protein sequence: CASSHRGSYGYTF.

The genes are TRBV6-6 and TRBJ1-2; TRBD1 might be the D (5 bases). The CDR3 is 14 amino acids. The V gene's germline CDR1 is MNHNY and CDR2 SVGAGI (reference sequence). Trimming pared 0 bases from V and 3 bases from J, leaving 8 bases between. The CDR3 DNA is TGTGCCAGCAGTTACTCAGGGGAGGACTATGGCTACACCTTC. Translated, it gives CASSYSGEDYGYTF.

This chain joins TRBV11-3 and TRBJ1-1; the D gene is possibly TRBD1 (5 bases). Germline CDR1 and CDR2: SGHNT and YENEEA. CDR3 length: 14 residues. V was cut by 5 bases and J by 1 base, with 11 bases left in between. CDR3 DNA sequence: TGTGCCAGCAGCCGCCAGGGTACGAACACTGAAGCTTTCTTT. Translated: CASSRQGTNTEAFF. Together with reference TRBV11-3 and TRBJ1-1, the CDR3 gives the full variable domain: EAGVVQSPRYKIIEKKQPVAFWCNPISGHNTLYWYLQNLGQGPELLIRYENEEAVDDSQLPKDRFSAERLKGVDSTLKIQPAELGDSAVYLCASSRQGTNTEAFFGQGTRLTVV.

V usage is TRBV7-9 and J usage is TRBJ2-7, with TRBD1 matching over 7 bases. This CDR3 is built from 13 residues. Trimming took 5 bases from V and 3 from J; bases not matched to a gene: 4. CDR1 is SEHNR and CDR2 is FQNEAQ in the germline V gene (reference sequence). CDR3 loop: CASSKGQVYEQYF. The CDR3 region has the DNA TGTGCCAGCAGCAAAGGACAGGTCTACGAGCAGTACTTC.

This chain uses TRBV4-3 with TRBJ1-2; TRBD1 agrees at 9 bases. The V segment lost 3 bases and the J segment 5 bases; nucleotides outside the gene matches: 10. Looked up from germline, CDR1 is LGHNA and CDR2 is YSLEER. The CDR3 loop spans 16 amino acids. CDR3 loop: CASSHRAGGQGYGYTF. The CDR3 DNA sequence: TGCGCCAGCAGCCACCGAGCAGGCGGACAGGGGTATGGCTACACCTTC.

This clone was found a few times. The rearrangement uses TRBV10-3 and TRBJ2-5, with D possibly TRBD2 on 6 matching bases. This CDR3 has 14 amino acids. The V end lost 0 bases, the J end lost 5 bases, and 10 bases lay between the germline ends. Germline values: CDR1 ENHRY, CDR2 SYGVKD. CDR3 coding DNA: TGTGCCATCAGTGAGTCGGGGGGAGTGGAGACCCAGTACTTC. Translated, it gives CAISESGGVETQYF.

This rearrangement joins TRBV28 to TRBJ2-1; 7 nucleotides agree with TRBD2. V trimming: 4 bases; J trimming: 0 bases; junction bases outside the gene matches: 6. Germline values: CDR1 MDHEN, CDR2 SYDVKM. The CDR3 consists of 16 residues. CDR3 in amino acids: CASSSFGGSSYNEQFF. DNA of the CDR3: TGTGCCAGCAGTTCCTTCGGCGGGAGCTCCTACAATGAGCAGTTCTTC.

The chain links TRBV11-2 to TRBJ2-7; D may be TRBD1 (7 bases). Trimming pared 4 bases from V and 6 bases from J, leaving 16 bases between. Germline CDR1 is SGHAT and CDR2 is FQNNGV. This CDR3 region has 14 residues. The CDR3 sequence is CASSSLEGAGEQYF. The DNA of the CDR3 is TGTGCCAGCAGCTCCTTGGAGGGGGCCGGCGAGCAGTACTTC.

This clone showed up just a few times. The chain joins TRBV15 to TRBJ1-1; a weak D match, TRBD1 (6 bases). Trimming took off 3 bases at V and 6 bases at J, with 11 bases between the two ends. Germline loops: CDR1 LNHNV, CDR2 YYDKDF (reference sequence). This CDR3 is built from 13 residues. The CDR3 here is CATSSRGASEAFF. CDR3 bases: TGTGCCACCAGCAGCAGGGGCGCCTCTGAAGCTTTCTTT.

This clone was counted between two and nine times. The CDR3 sequence: CASSFSLGRGDTEAFF. The CDR3 nucleotides read TGCGCCAGCAGCTTCAGTTTGGGCAGGGGGGACACTGAAGCTTTCTTT. The chain has TRBV5-1 and TRBJ1-1, with 7 bases lining up with TRBD1. CDR3 length: 16 residues. Germline assignment: CDR1 SGHRS and CDR2 YFSETQ. With V trimmed by 2 bases and J by 3 bases, 10 bases remained unmatched. Together with reference TRBV5-1 and TRBJ1-1, the CDR3 gives the full variable domain: KAGVTQTPRYLIKTRGQQVTLSCSPISGHRSVSWYQQTPGQGLQFLFEYFSETQRNKGNFPGRFSGRQFSNSRSEMNVSTLELGDSALYLCASSFSLGRGDTEAFFGQGTRLTVV.

The V gene is TRBV27, the J gene TRBJ1-1; D is unclear. Germline V gene sequence: CDR1 MNHEY, CDR2 SMNVEV (reference sequence). V lost 6 bases and J lost 5, with 16 bases in between. The CDR3 is 14 amino acids. The DNA of the CDR3 is TGTGCCAGCAGCCCGGGATGGTCTATGACTGAAGCTTTCTTT. Translation: CASSPGWSMTEAFF.

The chain carries TRBV2 and TRBJ1-2; no reliable D call. The CDR3 is 15 residues long. Per the germline V gene, CDR1 is SNHLY and CDR2 is FYNNEI. V was pared by 2 bases and J by 6 bases, with 16 bases between. CDR3 amino acids: CASSEFPEGRDGYTF. The CDR3 DNA sequence: TGTGCCAGCAGTGAATTTCCCGAGGGTCGTGATGGCTACACCTTC.

The chain joins TRBV30 to TRBJ1-2; D remains unclear. The germline V and J ends were trimmed by 0 bases and 0 bases, with 8 bases remaining between them. The CDR3 runs 14 residues. CDR1 GTSNPN and CDR2 SVGIG come from the germline V gene (reference sequence). The CDR3 reads CAWSVLGANYGYTF. DNA for the CDR3: TGTGCCTGGAGTGTACTCGGGGCTAACTATGGCTACACCTTC.